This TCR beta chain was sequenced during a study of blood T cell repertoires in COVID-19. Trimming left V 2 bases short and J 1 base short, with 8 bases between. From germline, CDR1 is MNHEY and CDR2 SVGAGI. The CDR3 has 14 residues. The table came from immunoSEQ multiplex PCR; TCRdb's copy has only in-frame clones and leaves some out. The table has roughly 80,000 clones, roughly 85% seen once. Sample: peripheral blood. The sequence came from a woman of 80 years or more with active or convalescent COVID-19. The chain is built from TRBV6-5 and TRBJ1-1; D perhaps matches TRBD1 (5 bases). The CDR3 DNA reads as TGTGCCAGCAGTTACCCGGGGGGGAACACTGAAGCTTTCTTT. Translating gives CASSYPGGNTEAFF.